This T cell receptor beta chain was obtained from a study of blood T cell repertoires in COVID-19. Turning to the study itself: Sites across the United States, Italy and Spain contributed samples from acute and convalescent COVID-19. T cells, B-cell-depleted T cells, or PBMCs supplied cDNA or gDNA.

In the authors' methods: Reference gene primer amplification gave estimated nucleated cell counts. TCRdb's table, derived via immunoSEQ multiplex PCR, lists solely in-frame clones and lacks some. From that table come the V and J calls and clone size; the DNA was used to work out D and trimming. The sample records 120,000 or so clones, roughly 85% being singletons. The germline gives CDR1 LNHNV, CDR2 YYDKDF (reference sequence). The CDR3 is 16 residues long. The J segment lost 4 bases and the V segment lost 0 bases, leaving 8 bases of the junction unmatched. The material sequenced was peripheral blood. This chain joins TRBV15 and TRBJ1-2; 7 bases match TRBD1. The origin of this receptor is a human donor in a cohort sampled during active COVID-19. As DNA, the CDR3 is TGTGCCACCAGCAGAGATCTGGACAGGAGCCTCTATGGCTACACCTTC. It translates to CATSRDLDRSLYGYTF.